These 23 T cell receptor beta chains originate from one sample sequenced in a study of radiotherapy plus CTLA-4 blockade in lung cancer. Profiled with immunoSEQ multiplex PCR; TCRdb holds only in-frame clones, not every one. The sample carries approximately 110,000 clones, roughly 77% recorded once. The source was peripheral blood, collected from a patient treated with radiotherapy plus ipilimumab. These receptors were obtained from a human donor with non-small cell lung cancer that progressed on radiotherapy plus ipilimumab. Some clones in this sample may be carry-over from other donors' samples.

This clone was seen only a few times. CDR3 DNA: TGTGCCAGCAGTGAAGGTGGAAGAGACACCTACGAGCAGTACTTC. Translated: CASSEGGRDTYEQYF. The chain recombines TRBV6-1 with TRBJ2-7; no reliable D call. Germline lookup yields CDR1 MNHNS and CDR2 SASEGT. The CDR3 has 15 amino acids. The V and J ends lost 1 base and 2 bases respectively, with 12 bases between them.

The V gene is TRBV6-5, the J gene TRBJ1-1; 7 positions agree with TRBD1. CDR3 size: 13 residues. Germline V gives CDR1 MNHEY, CDR2 SVGAGI. With V trimmed by 5 bases and J by 3 bases, 3 bases remained unmatched. CDR3 protein: CASSTDRDTEAFF. The CDR3 DNA is TGTGCCAGCAGTACCGACAGGGACACTGAAGCTTTCTTT.

The V call is TRBV5-8, the J call TRBJ2-2; 8 bases line up with TRBD1. The V gene end was trimmed by 3 bases and the J gene end by 4 bases; junction bases not matched to a gene: 5. Germline lookup yields CDR1 SGHTS and CDR2 YDEGEE. This CDR3 comprises 15 residues. The CDR3 spells CASSSRTGSTGELFF. DNA of the CDR3: TGTGCCAGCAGCTCAAGGACAGGGAGCACCGGGGAGCTGTTTTTT.

The CDR3 DNA reads TGTGCCAGTAGGAAGGGACAGCACAATGAGCAGTTCTTC. Amino acids: CASRKGQHNEQFF. V is TRBV19 and J is TRBJ2-1; 7 bases are shared with TRBD1. The CDR3 sequence is 13 residues long. Per the germline V gene, CDR1 is LNHDA and CDR2 is SQIVND (reference sequence). V was clipped by 6 bases and J by 5 bases; unmatched bases: 4. The full variable domain, rest sourced from reference TRBV19 and TRBJ2-1, is DGGITQSPKYLFRKEGQNVTLSCEQNLNHDAMYWYRQDPGQGLRLIYYSQIVNDFQKGDIAEGYSVSREKKESFPLTVTSAQKNPTAFYLCASRKGQHNEQFFGPGTRLTVL.

This chain connects TRBV5-6 to TRBJ2-2; 8 nucleotides line up with TRBD1. The junction had 2 bases not matched to a gene; V was cut back by 4 bases and J by 3 bases. The germline V gene encodes CDR1 SGHDT and CDR2 YYEEEE. The CDR3 has 14 residues. The chain's CDR3 is CASSHRGDTGELFF. In DNA form, the CDR3 reads TGTGCCAGCAGCCACAGGGGGGACACCGGGGAGCTGTTTTTT.

The chain joins TRBV6-6 to TRBJ1-2, with D perhaps matching TRBD1 (5 bases). The germline V gene encodes CDR1 MNHNY and CDR2 SVGAGI (reference sequence). This CDR3 is built from 13 residues. V lost 7 bases and J lost 3, with 12 bases in between. In nucleotides, the CDR3 is TGTGCCAGCAAGCCTGGACAATACTATGGCTACACCTTC. As protein: CASKPGQYYGYTF.

This clone was detected once. This rearrangement joins TRBV18 to TRBJ2-2; D is perhaps TRBD1 (5 bases). Germline CDR1 reads KGHSH; CDR2 reads LQKENI. V was trimmed by 3 bases and J by 3 bases, leaving 14 bases between them. The CDR3 contains 16 residues. The CDR3 region has the DNA TGTGCCAGCTCACCTTTGACAGTCACGGACACCGGGGAGCTGTTTTTT. As protein: CASSPLTVTDTGELFF.

The V gene is TRBV29-1, the J gene TRBJ1-1; the D gene is possibly TRBD1 (5 bases). The CDR3 totals 12 residues. Trimming took off 4 bases at V and 5 bases at J, with 11 bases between the two ends. CDR1 and CDR2 (germline): SQVTM, ANQGSEA. The CDR3 here is CSVGSEGTEAFF. CDR3 in DNA: TGCAGCGTTGGCAGTGAGGGGACTGAAGCTTTCTTT.

The chain's CDR3 is CASRSENYQPQHF. In DNA form, the CDR3 reads TGTGCCAGCCGGTCCGAAAACTATCAGCCCCAGCATTTT. The V call is TRBV19, the J call TRBJ1-5; no reliable D call. Germline V lookup: CDR1 LNHDA, CDR2 SQIVND (reference sequence). V was pared by 9 bases and J by 5 bases, with 14 bases between. The CDR3 consists of 13 residues.

CDR3 protein: CASSPGTGGETQYF. CDR3 coding DNA: TGCGCCAGCAGCCCTGGGACAGGGGGTGAGACCCAGTACTTC. The gene calls are TRBV5-1 and TRBJ2-5; 11 bases line up with TRBD1. The CDR3 sequence is 14 residues long. The trim removed 4 bases at V and 5 bases at J, leaving 4 bases unmatched. In germline, CDR1 is SGHRS, CDR2 YFSETQ. Using reference TRBV5-1 and TRBJ2-5 for the parts outside the CDR3, the full variable domain is KAGVTQTPRYLIKTRGQQVTLSCSPISGHRSVSWYQQTPGQGLQFLFEYFSETQRNKGNFPGRFSGRQFSNSRSEMNVSTLELGDSALYLCASSPGTGGETQYFGPGTRLLVL.

The V call is TRBV27, the J call TRBJ2-1; D is possibly TRBD2 (7 bases). V was shortened by 8 bases and J by 1 base, with 12 bases between the two germline ends. CDR1 is MNHEY and CDR2 is SMNVEV in the germline V gene (reference sequence). The CDR3 loop spans 14 amino acids. The CDR3 DNA sequence: TGTGCCAGCCGACGGGGGGCGTCCTACAATGAGCAGTTCTTC. Translation gives CASRRGASYNEQFF.

This clone was seen just once. The CDR3 DNA is TGTGCCAGCAGTTACTCGACAGGACTAGCGGGCTACGAGCAGTACTTC. Amino acids: CASSYSTGLAGYEQYF. The chain employs TRBV6-5 and TRBJ2-7; 11 nucleotides match TRBD2. The CDR3 is 16 amino acids. CDR1 and CDR2 from the germline V gene are MNHEY and SVGAGI. Trimming at V came to 0 bases and at J to 3 bases, leaving 4 bases not matched to a gene.

V usage is TRBV7-3 and J usage is TRBJ2-5, with D maybe TRBD1 (5 bases). The CDR3 sequence is 14 residues long. Germline CDR1 reads SGHTA; CDR2 reads FQGTGA. The ends were cut back, 2 bases at V and 4 bases at J, with 11 bases in the middle. CDR3 coding DNA: TGTGCCAGCAGCTTATCAGGGTCGGCAGAGACCCAGTACTTC. Translated: CASSLSGSAETQYF.

In the case of this clone: The sample carries other DNA sequences with the same CDR3. The chain links TRBV5-1 to TRBJ2-5; maybe TRBD2 (5 bases). The germline V gene encodes CDR1 SGHRS and CDR2 YFSETQ. V was cut by 0 bases and J by 4 bases, with 7 bases left in between. The CDR3 length is 13 residues. CDR3 coding DNA: TGCGCCAGCAGCTTGGGGCTAGCAGAGACCCAGTACTTC. This codes for CASSLGLAETQYF.

The V gene is TRBV2, the J gene TRBJ2-5; 7 nucleotides agree with TRBD2. From germline, CDR1 is SNHLY and CDR2 FYNNEI. V trimming: 5 bases; J trimming: 4 bases; junction bases outside the gene matches: 1. The CDR3 has 12 residues. Here the CDR3 reads CASSRGVETQYF. CDR3 bases: TGTGCCAGCAGTCGGGGGGTAGAGACCCAGTACTTC.

This clone was counted only a few times. The gene calls are TRBV7-2 and TRBJ2-2; D gene ambiguous. Germline V CDR1 and CDR2: SGHTA, FQGNSA. V was shortened by 7 bases and J by 8 bases, with 23 bases between the two germline ends. This CDR3 is 16 amino acids long. The DNA for the CDR3 is TGTGCCAGCATCCTCCGGGCCTCTTTATTGAGAGGGGAGCTGTTTTTT. This translates into CASILRASLLRGELFF.

This sequence joins TRBV27 and TRBJ1-2; tentatively, D is TRBD1 (5 bases). The germline V and J ends were trimmed by 4 bases and 5 bases, with 11 bases remaining between them. Per germline, CDR1 MNHEY and CDR2 SMNVEV (reference sequence). This CDR3 region has 13 residues. CDR3 DNA: TGTGCCAGCAGTTGGGACGGGAGGTATGGCTACACCTTC. This translates into CASSWDGRYGYTF.

This clone was picked up a small number of times. The chain combines TRBV19 with TRBJ1-2; 7 bases line up with TRBD1. Germline V gives CDR1 LNHDA, CDR2 SQIVND (reference sequence). CDR3 size: 14 residues. V gave up 10 bases and J gave up 4 bases; unmatched junction bases: 12. Here the CDR3 reads CATENRGNSYGYTF. CDR3 sequence (DNA): TGTGCCACCGAGAACAGGGGAAATAGCTATGGCTACACCTTC. Looking up the rest from reference TRBV19 and TRBJ1-2 gives the full variable domain: DGGITQSPKYLFRKEGQNVTLSCEQNLNHDAMYWYRQDPGQGLRLIYYSQIVNDFQKGDIAEGYSVSREKKESFPLTVTSAQKNPTAFYLCATENRGNSYGYTFGSGTRLTVV.

The chain combines TRBV23-1 with TRBJ2-2; no clear D gene. TRBV23-1 is an ORF, and what it does is uncertain. The CDR3 has 16 amino acids. Trimming pared 5 bases from V and 4 bases from J, leaving 17 bases between. For the CDR3, the DNA is TGCGCCAGCAGTGAAGATACAGCAGATTGCACCGGGGAGCTGTTTTTT. Amino acid sequence: CASSEDTADCTGELFF.

The chain has TRBV5-6 and TRBJ2-3; D is uncertain. Germline V lookup: CDR1 SGHDT, CDR2 YYEEEE. Deletions cut 4 bases from V and 2 bases from J, with 11 bases between. The CDR3 runs to 14 residues. The CDR3 nucleotides are TGTGCCAGCAGCGTGACCCGGAACACAGATACGCAGTATTTT. Encoded protein: CASSVTRNTDTQYF. Based on the CDR3 plus reference TRBV5-6 and TRBJ2-3, the full variable domain is DAGVTQSPTHLIKTRGQQVTLRCSPKSGHDTVSWYQQALGQGPQFIFQYYEEEERQRGNFPDRFSGHQFPNYSSELNVNALLLGDSALYLCASSVTRNTDTQYFGPGTRLTVL.

The chain has TRBV7-2 and TRBJ1-2; TRBD1 matches 9 bases. This CDR3 is built from 16 residues. The V gene's germline CDR1 is SGHTA and CDR2 FQGNSA. V lost 5 bases and J lost 3; bases outside the gene matches: 10. CDR3 nucleotides: TGTGCCAGCAGCCTAGGGACAGGGTTGGGGGACTATGGCTACACCTTC. This sequence encodes CASSLGTGLGDYGYTF. Full variable domain (outside the CDR3, taken from reference TRBV7-2 and TRBJ1-2): GAGVSQSPSNKVTEKGKDVELRCDPISGHTALYWYRQSLGQGLEFLIYFQGNSAPDKSGLPSDRFSAERTGGSVSTLTIQRTQQEDSAVYLCASSLGTGLGDYGYTFGSGTRLTVV.

The chain combines TRBV28 with TRBJ1-5; TRBD1 matches 9 bases. J gave up 5 bases and V 0 bases, and 2 bases lay outside the gene matches. Germline lookup yields CDR1 MDHEN and CDR2 SYDVKM. The CDR3 loop spans 15 amino acids. CDR3 nucleotides: TGTGCCAGCAGTTTATGGGGACAGGGCTATCAGCCCCAGCATTTT. Translated, it gives CASSLWGQGYQPQHF.

The chain employs TRBV11-3 and TRBJ2-5, with D unresolved. Germline values: CDR1 SGHNT, CDR2 YENEEA. V lost 1 base and J lost 3, with 9 bases in between. This CDR3 spans 14 amino acids. The CDR3 spells CASSLGNSEETQYF. Here the CDR3 DNA reads TGTGCCAGCAGCTTAGGAAACAGCGAAGAGACCCAGTACTTC.